The table lists the clone carrying this T cell receptor beta chain with a count of one. Its antigen remains unidentified. The data derive from a study of T cell repertoires and HLA-DP antigens. The protocol was immunoSEQ multiplex PCR, while the TCRdb copy is restricted to in-frame clones and leaves out a portion. There are some 110,000 clones in the sample; 80% to 95% occur only once, and approximately 0.29% lies in the top ten. The germline gives CDR1 SGHAT, CDR2 FQNNGV. Trimming took 6 bases from V and 4 from J, leaving 18 bases between them. This CDR3 is built from 15 residues. This TCR was recovered from a woman younger than 30 in good health and CMV-seronegative. The sequenced sample consisted of CD4+ T cells from PBMCs. The chain combines TRBV11-2 with TRBJ1-2; tentative D call: TRBD1 (5 bases). This CDR3 reads CASRSVEGFRYGYTF. CDR3 coding DNA: TGTGCCAGCAGATCAGTTGAGGGGTTTCGCTATGGCTACACCTTC. Drawing the rest from reference TRBV11-2 and TRBJ1-2, the complete variable domain is EAGVAQSPRYKIIEKRQSVAFWCNPISGHATLYWYQQILGQGPKLLIQFQNNGVVDDSQLPKDRFSAERLKGVDSTLKIQPAKLEDSAVYLCASRSVEGFRYGYTFGSGTRLTVV.